Sequencing of this T cell receptor beta chain was carried out in a study of T-cell memory formation after mild COVID-19. Background on the study: In these data, TCR clusters were largely donor specific. Broader study findings: Whether second-wave clones peaking at day 37 were SARS-CoV-2 specific went unconfirmed.

MiXCR was run by TCRdb on the 5' RACE reads, yielding one entry per CDR3 protein. Of about 430,000 distinct CDR3 sequences listed, roughly 18% were seen once; the top ten hold about 22%. The CDR3 is made up of 14 amino acids. Per the germline V gene, CDR1 is SGHNT and CDR2 is YYREEE (reference sequence). The V segment lost 3 bases and the J segment 4 bases; nucleotides outside the gene matches: 3. Comment on this clonotype: Its antigen is undetermined. A much larger clone lies one base from this, so it may be a read error.

The sequence derives from a man aged 18-30 years who had mild COVID-19 (a few samples of this study predate the infection). Cell type and time point are not known. Sequencing input: PBMCs or a T cell subset sorted from them (not recorded which). The V and J genes are TRBV5-4 and TRBJ2-2; 7 bases map to TRBD1. The CDR3 reads CASSSGTATGELFF. CDR3 DNA sequence: TGTGCCAGCAGCTCCGGGACAGCCACCGGGGAGCTGTTTTTT.